The 4 T cell receptor beta chains in this list originate from one sample, sequenced in a study of T cell responses to AZD1222 COVID-19 vaccine. Sequenced by immunoSEQ multiplex PCR; TCRdb stores in-frame clones only, minus some. Altogether about 64,000 clones are present, 75% to 85% being singletons, with the ten largest covering over 12%. Sequencing was performed on peripheral blood, taken 28 days after the second AZD1222 dose. These receptors were obtained from an adult who received the AZD1222 COVID-19 vaccine.

V gene TRBV3-1 (or the pseudogene TRBV3-2) combines with J gene TRBJ1-3; unclear D gene. CDR3 size: 14 residues. Germline V gives CDR1 LGHDT, CDR2 YNNKEL (reference sequence). Trimming pared 6 bases from V and 4 bases from J, leaving 13 bases between. CDR3 bases: TGTGCCAGCAGTCCCACTTTGTCCGGAAACACCATATATTTT. The encoded protein is CASSPTLSGNTIYF.

This chain uses TRBV5-6 with TRBJ2-5; TRBD1 matches 8 bases. The CDR3 is 18 residues long. Germline-derived CDR1 and CDR2 are SGHDT and YYEEEE. V lost 1 base to trimming and J lost 2 bases; unmatched junction nucleotides: 13. CDR3 loop: CASSLYVGTGGFQETQYF. The CDR3 DNA is TGTGCCAGCAGCTTGTACGTTGGGACAGGAGGATTTCAAGAGACCCAGTACTTC.

V gene TRBV4-3 combines with J gene TRBJ1-2; D ambiguous. CDR3 length equals 15 residues. CDR1 and CDR2 from the germline V gene are LGHNA and YSLEER. V was pared by 0 bases and J by 6 bases, with 14 bases between. This CDR3 reads CASSQDGLRQNGYTF. For the CDR3, the DNA is TGCGCCAGCAGCCAAGATGGCCTCAGGCAGAATGGCTACACCTTC.

The rearrangement uses TRBV19 and TRBJ2-1; 11 nucleotides match TRBD2. With V trimmed by 6 bases and J by 7 bases, 8 bases remained unmatched. Germline V gene data show CDR1 as LNHDA and CDR2 as SQIVND (reference sequence). The CDR3 spans 15 residues. CDR3 sequence: CASRSLAGGRNEQFF. CDR3 in DNA: TGTGCCAGTAGATCTCTAGCGGGGGGTAGAAATGAGCAGTTCTTC.